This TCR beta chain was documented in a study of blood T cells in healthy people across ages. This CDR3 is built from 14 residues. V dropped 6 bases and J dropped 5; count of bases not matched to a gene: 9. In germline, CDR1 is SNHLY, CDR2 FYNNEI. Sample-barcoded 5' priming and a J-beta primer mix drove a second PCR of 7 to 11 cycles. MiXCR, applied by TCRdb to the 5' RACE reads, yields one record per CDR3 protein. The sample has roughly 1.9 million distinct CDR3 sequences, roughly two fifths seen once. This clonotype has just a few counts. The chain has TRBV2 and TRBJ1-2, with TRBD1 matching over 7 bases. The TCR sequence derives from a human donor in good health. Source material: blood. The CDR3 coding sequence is TGTGCCAGCAGCCCGTTACAGGGGAGATATGGCTACACCTTC. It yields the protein CASSPLQGRYGYTF.